The next 30 T cell receptor beta chains were all read from a single sample in a study of cytomegalovirus exposure and HLA in healthy donors. This PCR relied on a set of 60 Vbeta primers and 13 Jbeta primers. Only in-frame clones appear in the TCRdb table, and some are missing; sequencing was by immunoSEQ multiplex PCR. Counted here are under 200,000 clones, 60% to 85% occurring once; the ten biggest clones make up 0.6% to 0.95%. Sequencing used PBMCs. The receptors come from a female donor in good health and CMV-seronegative.

This clone appeared a single time. V gene TRBV27 combines with J gene TRBJ2-1; 8 nucleotides agree with TRBD1. V lost 5 bases and J lost 4; bases outside the gene matches: 7. Germline V gene data show CDR1 as MNHEY and CDR2 as SMNVEV (reference sequence). The CDR3 is made up of 15 amino acids. The CDR3 loop reads CASSIYRGFYNEQFF. CDR3 nucleotides: TGTGCCAGCAGTATATACAGGGGGTTTTACAATGAGCAGTTCTTC.

The CDR3 DNA sequence: TGCGCCAGCAGCTTGTCCGGCGGCTATCAGCCCCAGCATTTT. It codes for CASSLSGGYQPQHF. The gene calls are TRBV5-1 and TRBJ1-5; no clear D. V dropped 1 base and J dropped 5 bases, with 10 bases sitting between them. The CDR3 contains 14 residues. Per the germline V gene, CDR1 is SGHRS and CDR2 is YFSETQ. The full variable domain, completed using reference TRBV5-1 and TRBJ1-5, is KAGVTQTPRYLIKTRGQQVTLSCSPISGHRSVSWYQQTPGQGLQFLFEYFSETQRNKGNFPGRFSGRQFSNSRSEMNVSTLELGDSALYLCASSLSGGYQPQHFGDGTRLSIL.

This chain's CDR3 is CASSLETSGSRDTQYF. The CDR3 nucleotides read TGTGCCAGCTCGCTCGAGACTAGCGGGAGTCGAGATACGCAGTATTTT. The gene calls are TRBV18 and TRBJ2-3, with 12 nucleotides matching TRBD2. Germline V CDR1 and CDR2: KGHSH, LQKENI. With V trimmed by 6 bases and J by 5 bases, 9 bases remained unmatched. The CDR3 is 16 amino acids.

This clone was detected only once. This sequence joins TRBV5-6 and TRBJ1-2; tentative D call: TRBD1 (5 bases). There are 14 residues in the CDR3. Looked up from germline, CDR1 is SGHDT and CDR2 is YYEEEE. Between the trimmed V and J ends, which lost 0 bases and 4 bases, there was a span of 10 bases. DNA for the CDR3: TGTGCCAGCAGCTTGGTAGGGGCCGGCTATGGCTACACCTTC. Translating it yields CASSLVGAGYGYTF.

The CDR3, as DNA: TGTGCCAGCAGCTCCGGACTCCCCACAGATACGCAGTATTTT. Its protein is CASSSGLPTDTQYF. The chain combines TRBV7-3 with TRBJ2-3; D perhaps matches TRBD2 (5 bases). Trimming pared 4 bases from V and 2 bases from J, leaving 10 bases between. CDR3 length: 14 residues. Germline CDR1 reads SGHTA; CDR2 reads FQGTGA.

A note on this clone: Other DNA sequences from this sample encode an identical CDR3 as well. The chain links TRBV4-3 to TRBJ2-1, with 9 bases fitting TRBD1. CDR3 length: 15 amino acids. From germline, CDR1 is LGHNA and CDR2 YSLEER. V lost 6 bases, J lost 2 bases, and 5 bases stayed unmatched. The CDR3 DNA follows: TGCGCCAGCAGTTCAGGGACAGGGACCTACAATGAGCAGTTCTTC. Its translation is CASSSGTGTYNEQFF.

This clone was seen more than once but under ten times. The junction and the germline gene differ at one end; a read error may be behind it. The chain is built from TRBV27 and TRBJ2-5; TRBD2 is a possible D gene (6 bases). CDR3 length: 9 amino acids. Germline CDR1 reads MNHEY; CDR2 reads SMNVEV (reference sequence). Here the CDR3 reads CASIFPGDF. As DNA, the CDR3 is TGTGCCAGCATCTTCCCGGGGGACTTC.

The chain combines TRBV7-9 with TRBJ1-2; 8 nucleotides line up with TRBD1. Germline values: CDR1 SEHNR, CDR2 FQNEAQ (reference sequence). After removal of 1 base from V and 3 bases from J, the junction contained 4 bases not matched to a gene. This CDR3 is built from 15 residues. In DNA form, the CDR3 reads TGTGCCAGCAGCTTAGGGGACAGGCGGCACTATGGCTACACCTTC. Amino acids: CASSLGDRRHYGYTF.

This chain links TRBV4-1 with TRBJ1-1; 8 bases agree with TRBD1. The CDR3 loop spans 15 amino acids. The V and J ends lost 0 bases and 5 bases, in that order; junction bases with no gene match: 5. CDR1 is MGHRA, CDR2 YSYEKL, per germline. The CDR3 loop reads CASSQDQGAPTEAFF. CDR3 coding DNA: TGCGCCAGCAGCCAAGATCAGGGGGCGCCGACTGAAGCTTTCTTT.

The chain recombines TRBV2 with TRBJ2-7, with 9 positions matching TRBD1. CDR3 length: 12 amino acids. The V gene end was trimmed by 10 bases and the J gene end by 5 bases; junction bases not matched to a gene: 6. Germline loops: CDR1 SNHLY, CDR2 FYNNEI. DNA of the CDR3: TGTGCCATTCGGGACAGGGACAACGAGCAGTACTTC. Translation: CAIRDRDNEQYF.

The chain couples TRBV6-5 to TRBJ1-2; D is possibly TRBD1 (5 bases). The CDR3 is made up of 13 amino acids. Germline V gene lookup returns CDR1 MNHEY and CDR2 SVGAGI. The germline V and J ends were trimmed by 5 bases and 11 bases, with 18 bases remaining between them. The CDR3 region is CASSRDSPPRYTF. The CDR3 coding sequence is TGTGCCAGCAGTCGTGACAGTCCCCCTCGATACACCTTC.

The V call is TRBV7-2, the J call TRBJ2-7, with D perhaps matching TRBD1 (6 bases). Trimming took 5 bases from V and 6 from J, leaving 20 bases between them. CDR1 SGHTA and CDR2 FQGNSA come from the germline V gene. The CDR3 totals 15 residues. The CDR3 reads CASSPGALGAGEQYF. The CDR3 DNA reads TGTGCCAGCAGCCCAGGGGCTCTGGGGGCCGGCGAGCAGTACTTC.

The chain carries TRBV19 and TRBJ2-7, with 7 bases lining up with TRBD2. Germline V lookup: CDR1 LNHDA, CDR2 SQIVND (reference sequence). This CDR3 comprises 18 residues. V was pared by 5 bases and J by 3 bases, with 19 bases of the junction left unmatched. The CDR3, as DNA: TGTGCCAGTAGTCCCACCCTAATGGGAGGGAGGTGGTTCTACGAGCAGTACTTC. It codes for CASSPTLMGGRWFYEQYF.

As regards this clone: The same CDR3 arises from other DNA sequences in this sample as well. V is TRBV2 and J is TRBJ2-7; no clear D. Deletions cut 7 bases from V and 1 base from J, with 11 bases between. The CDR3 totals 13 residues. CDR1 is SNHLY, CDR2 FYNNEI, per germline. The CDR3 sequence: CASTVSSSYEQYF. The CDR3 DNA reads TGTGCCAGCACGGTTTCCTCGTCCTACGAGCAGTACTTC.

As for this clone: The sample holds other DNA sequences that translate to the same CDR3. V gene TRBV18 combines with J gene TRBJ2-2; 7 bases align to TRBD1. The germline V gene has CDR1 KGHSH and CDR2 LQKENI. This CDR3 comprises 15 residues. Trimming at V came to 1 base and at J to 3 bases, leaving 2 bases not matched to a gene. CDR3 protein: CASSPRQGDTGELFF. CDR3 nucleotides: TGTGCCAGCTCACCACGCCAGGGGGACACCGGGGAGCTGTTTTTT.

The gene calls are TRBV7-2 and TRBJ1-4; tentative D call: TRBD1 (5 bases). The CDR3 totals 19 residues. Germline CDR1 and CDR2: SGHTA and FQGNSA. V was cut by 0 bases and J by 8 bases, with 25 bases left in between. In DNA form, the CDR3 reads TGTGCCAGCAGCTTAGCGTCTACGGGGGGGAGAGCGCGGAAGGAAAAACTGTTTTTT. Translated, it gives CASSLASTGGRARKEKLFF.

The chain joins TRBV7-2 to TRBJ2-5, with a tentative D call TRBD2 (6 bases). This CDR3 region has 15 residues. Per the germline V gene, CDR1 is SGHTA and CDR2 is FQGNSA. V was trimmed by 2 bases and J by 5 bases, leaving 15 bases between them. CDR3 region: CASSLRISGGETQYF. The CDR3 DNA reads as TGTGCCAGCAGCTTACGGATTAGCGGTGGCGAGACCCAGTACTTC. The full variable domain, with the rest looked up from reference TRBV7-2 and TRBJ2-5, is GAGVSQSPSNKVTEKGKDVELRCDPISGHTALYWYRQSLGQGLEFLIYFQGNSAPDKSGLPSDRFSAERTGGSVSTLTIQRTQQEDSAVYLCASSLRISGGETQYFGPGTRLLVL.

The CDR3 loop is CAWTAGVSSYEQYF. The CDR3 coding sequence is TGTGCCTGGACGGCGGGGGTGAGCTCCTACGAGCAGTACTTC. The chain joins TRBV30 to TRBJ2-7; 7 positions match TRBD2. CDR1 is GTSNPN, CDR2 SVGIG, per germline (reference sequence). The J segment lost 0 bases and the V segment lost 4 bases, leaving 6 bases of the junction unmatched. The CDR3 is 14 amino acids.

The J gene is TRBJ1-2, the V gene TRBV7-9, with no clear D. The CDR3 is 14 amino acids. Germline CDR1 and CDR2: SEHNR and FQNEAQ (reference sequence). V was trimmed by 1 base and J by 3 bases, leaving 9 bases between them. CDR3 residues: CASSLGAADYGYTF. DNA of the CDR3: TGTGCCAGCAGCTTAGGCGCCGCTGACTATGGCTACACCTTC.

The chain joins TRBV19 to TRBJ1-5; no clear D gene. Trimming took 10 bases from V and 6 from J, leaving 19 bases between them. The CDR3 is 14 residues long. Germline-derived CDR1 and CDR2 are LNHDA and SQIVND (reference sequence). This chain's CDR3 is CATGEQVGPQPQHF. CDR3 DNA sequence: TGTGCCACCGGGGAGCAGGTGGGCCCTCAGCCCCAGCATTTT. Based on the CDR3 plus reference TRBV19 and TRBJ1-5, the full variable domain is DGGITQSPKYLFRKEGQNVTLSCEQNLNHDAMYWYRQDPGQGLRLIYYSQIVNDFQKGDIAEGYSVSREKKESFPLTVTSAQKNPTAFYLCATGEQVGPQPQHFGDGTRLSIL.

The chain carries TRBV15 and TRBJ2-1, with 7 bases identical to TRBD2. The CDR3 consists of 16 residues. The germline gives CDR1 LNHNV, CDR2 YYDKDF (reference sequence). Trimming at V came to 0 bases and at J to 4 bases, leaving 6 bases not matched to a gene. Written as DNA, the CDR3 is TGTGCCACCAGCAGAGATGGGGAGGGGAGATACAATGAGCAGTTCTTC. This sequence encodes CATSRDGEGRYNEQFF.

V and J are TRBV7-4 and TRBJ1-4; D unclear. Germline CDR1 and CDR2: SGHVT and SQSDAQ. The CDR3 has 15 residues. V was shortened by 4 bases and J by 7 bases, with 16 bases between the two germline ends. The CDR3 here is CASSSTAGIGEKLFF. CDR3 bases: TGTGCCAGCAGCTCCACGGCGGGGATTGGTGAAAAACTGTTTTTT.

The chain combines TRBV7-9 with TRBJ1-2; D is ambiguous. This CDR3 comprises 15 residues. In germline, CDR1 is SEHNR, CDR2 FQNEAQ (reference sequence). Trimming left V 0 bases short and J 8 bases short, with 16 bases between. The CDR3 spells CASSLAGEVGGGYTF. The CDR3 coding sequence is TGTGCCAGCAGCTTAGCCGGGGAGGTTGGAGGGGGCTACACCTTC.

The chain uses TRBV27 and TRBJ2-3, with 7 bases lining up with TRBD2. This CDR3 contains 15 residues. V lost 2 bases, J lost 2 bases, and 4 bases stayed unmatched. From germline, CDR1 is MNHEY and CDR2 SMNVEV (reference sequence). CDR3 protein: CASSLGGGPTDTQYF. As DNA, the CDR3 is TGTGCCAGCAGTTTAGGGGGGGGACCCACAGATACGCAGTATTTT.

The rearrangement joins TRBV4-2 to TRBJ1-2; 8 bases align to TRBD1. V shed 2 bases and J 10 bases; nucleotides not matched to a gene: 9. The CDR3 spans 14 residues. CDR1 and CDR2 from the germline V gene are LGHNA and YNFKEQ. CDR3 coding DNA: TGTGCCAGCAGCCAACTATTTGGACAGGGTTTCTACACCTTC. Translated: CASSQLFGQGFYTF.

V is TRBV6-5 and J is TRBJ1-2, with D tentatively TRBD1 (6 bases). V dropped 5 bases and J dropped 5 bases, with 12 bases sitting between them. In germline, CDR1 is MNHEY, CDR2 SVGAGI. CDR3 length equals 13 residues. This chain's CDR3 is CASSRQAPYGYTF. CDR3 coding DNA: TGTGCCAGCAGTAGACAGGCCCCGTATGGCTACACCTTC.

The chain joins TRBV9 to TRBJ1-2; D is possibly TRBD1 (5 bases). Germline values: CDR1 SGDLS, CDR2 YYNGEE. With 0 bases removed from V and 8 bases from J, the gap between germline ends came to 11 bases. The CDR3 contains 13 residues. CDR3 residues: CASSVEGRAGYTF. The CDR3, as DNA: TGTGCCAGCAGCGTAGAGGGCAGGGCCGGCTACACCTTC.

V and J are TRBV28 and TRBJ2-7; TRBD2 aligns across 9 bases. Germline V gives CDR1 MDHEN, CDR2 SYDVKM. The CDR3 runs to 14 residues. J gave up 0 bases and V 6 bases, and 3 bases lay outside the gene matches. CDR3 amino acids: CASRNSGSSYEQYF. The CDR3 DNA follows: TGTGCCAGCAGGAATAGCGGGAGCTCCTACGAGCAGTACTTC.

The V gene is TRBV6-6, the J gene TRBJ1-5; 10 positions match TRBD1. Looked up from germline, CDR1 is MNHNY and CDR2 is SVGAGI (reference sequence). Trimming took 6 bases from V and 3 from J; bases not matched to a gene: 8. This CDR3 is built from 16 residues. The CDR3 reads CASSRGQGGTNQPQHF. For the CDR3, the DNA is TGTGCCAGCAGCCGCGGACAGGGGGGGACCAATCAGCCCCAGCATTTT.

This rearrangement joins TRBV7-2 to TRBJ2-5; D gene ambiguous. The CDR3 is made up of 12 amino acids. V lost 6 bases to trimming and J lost 0 bases, with 5 bases between them. Germline assignment: CDR1 SGHTA and CDR2 FQGNSA. CDR3 sequence: CASSRYQETQYF. CDR3 nucleotides: TGTGCCAGCAGTCGGTACCAAGAGACCCAGTACTTC.